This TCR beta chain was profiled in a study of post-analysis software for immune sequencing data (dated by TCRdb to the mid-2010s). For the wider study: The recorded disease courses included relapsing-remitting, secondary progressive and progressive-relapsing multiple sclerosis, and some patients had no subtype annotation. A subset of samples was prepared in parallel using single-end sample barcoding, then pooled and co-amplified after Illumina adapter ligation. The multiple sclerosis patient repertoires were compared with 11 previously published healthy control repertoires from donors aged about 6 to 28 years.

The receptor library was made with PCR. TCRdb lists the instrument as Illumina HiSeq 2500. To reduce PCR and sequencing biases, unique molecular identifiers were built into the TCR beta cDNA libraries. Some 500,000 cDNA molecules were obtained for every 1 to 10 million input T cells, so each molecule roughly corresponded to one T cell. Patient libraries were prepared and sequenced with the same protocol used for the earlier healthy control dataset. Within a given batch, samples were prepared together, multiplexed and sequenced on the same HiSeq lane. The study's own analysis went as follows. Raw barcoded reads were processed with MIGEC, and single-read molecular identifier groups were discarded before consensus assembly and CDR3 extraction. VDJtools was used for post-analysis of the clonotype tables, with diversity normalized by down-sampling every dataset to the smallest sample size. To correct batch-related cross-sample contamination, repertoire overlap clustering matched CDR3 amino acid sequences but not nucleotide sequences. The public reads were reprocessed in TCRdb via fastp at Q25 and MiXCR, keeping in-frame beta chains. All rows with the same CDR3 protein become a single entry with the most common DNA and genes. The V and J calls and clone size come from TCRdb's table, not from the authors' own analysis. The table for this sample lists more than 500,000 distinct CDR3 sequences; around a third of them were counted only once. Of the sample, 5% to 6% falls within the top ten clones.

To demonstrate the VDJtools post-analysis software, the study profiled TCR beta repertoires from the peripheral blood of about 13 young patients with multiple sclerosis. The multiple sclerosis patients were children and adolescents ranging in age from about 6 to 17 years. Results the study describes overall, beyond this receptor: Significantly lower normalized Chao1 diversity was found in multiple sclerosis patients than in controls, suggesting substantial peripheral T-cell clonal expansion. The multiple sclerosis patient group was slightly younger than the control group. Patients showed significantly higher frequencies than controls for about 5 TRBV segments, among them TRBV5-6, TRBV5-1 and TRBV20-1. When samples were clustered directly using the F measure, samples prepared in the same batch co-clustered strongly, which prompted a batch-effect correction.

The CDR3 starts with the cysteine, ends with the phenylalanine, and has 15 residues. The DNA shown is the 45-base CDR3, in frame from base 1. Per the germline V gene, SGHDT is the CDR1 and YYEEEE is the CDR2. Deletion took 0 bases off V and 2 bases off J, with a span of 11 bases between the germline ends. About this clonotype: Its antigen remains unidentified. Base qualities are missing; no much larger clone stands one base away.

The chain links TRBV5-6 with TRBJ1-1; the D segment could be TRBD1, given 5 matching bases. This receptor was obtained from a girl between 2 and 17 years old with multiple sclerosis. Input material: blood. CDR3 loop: CASSLVGAPNTEAFF. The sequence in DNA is TGTGCCAGCAGCTTGGTCGGGGCCCCAAACACTGAAGCTTTCTTT.